This TCR beta chain was found in a study of cytomegalovirus exposure and HLA in healthy donors. Points from the study as a whole: A classifier reportedly called cytomegalovirus status with high sensitivity and specificity.

A multiplex PCR was run with 60 Vbeta primers and 13 Jbeta primers. Method: immunoSEQ multiplex PCR; TCRdb's copy keeps in-frame clones and lacks some. The data contain about 120,000 clones, 77% of them singletons. Germline CDR1 MNHNS, CDR2 SASEGT. The CDR3 is made up of 14 amino acids. V was cut by 6 bases and J by 6 bases, with 14 bases left in between. This clone was counted between two and nine times. The antigen remains unidentified. The clonotype comes from a man aged 18-30 years in good health and CMV-seropositive. The chain links TRBV6-1 to TRBJ2-2, with D perhaps matching TRBD1 (6 bases). Sequencing used PBMCs. CDR3 coding DNA: TGTGCCAGCAGGATCATACAGGGTTCCGGGGAGCTGTTTTTT. This sequence encodes CASRIIQGSGELFF.